This T cell receptor beta chain came from a study of T cells expressing NK-cell markers. Study-level information: Each TCR beta repertoire originated in sorted T cells that were CD3+CD56+NKG2C+, CD3+CD56+NKG2C- or CD3+CD56-NKG2C+. Sequencing covered eight donors, seven HCMV-seropositive and one seronegative. Study outcomes and limitations: For a handful of donors, these clonotypes were likewise the leading ones in the CD3+CD56-NKG2C+ fraction.

5'RACE template switching built TCR beta cDNA with unique molecular identifiers. Reprocessing the 5' RACE reads, TCRdb reports a single entry for every CDR3 protein and omits DNA. The sample yields about 550,000 distinct CDR3 sequences, of which the top ten take up approximately 3.5%. This CDR3 is 16 amino acids long. A remark on this clonotype: The antigen is not known.

Sequenced: blood T cells: a sorted CD56 or NKG2C T cell subset, CD4+ or CD8+ T cells, or bulk PBMC T cells (not recorded which). The rearrangement uses TRBV12-3 or TRBV12-4 and TRBJ2-2; the D call of TRBD2 rests on TCRdb alone, since no DNA is present to check it. The receptor's source is a man younger than 35 in good health. The CDR3 spells CAGPRRGIGFTGELFF.